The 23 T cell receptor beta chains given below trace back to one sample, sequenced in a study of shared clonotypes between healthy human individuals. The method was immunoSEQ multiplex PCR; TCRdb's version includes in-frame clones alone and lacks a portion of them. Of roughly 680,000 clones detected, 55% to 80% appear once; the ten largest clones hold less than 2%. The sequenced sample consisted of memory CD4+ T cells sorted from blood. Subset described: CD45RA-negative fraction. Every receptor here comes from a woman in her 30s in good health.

The CDR3 loop is CASSLGHRGGGEKLFF. CDR3 DNA sequence: TGTGCCAGCAGCTTAGGACATAGGGGTGGTGGTGAAAAACTGTTTTTT. The gene calls are TRBV7-8 and TRBJ1-4; D possibly corresponds to TRBD1 (5 bases). Germline V gene data show CDR1 as SGHVS and CDR2 as FQNEAQ. The CDR3 is 16 amino acids. V was shortened by 1 base and J by 7 bases, with 16 bases between the two germline ends.

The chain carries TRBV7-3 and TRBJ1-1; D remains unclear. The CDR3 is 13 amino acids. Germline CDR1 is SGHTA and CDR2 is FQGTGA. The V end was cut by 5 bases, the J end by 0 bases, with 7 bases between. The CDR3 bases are TGTGCCAGCAGCCTCACGTTGAACACTGAAGCTTTCTTT. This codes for CASSLTLNTEAFF.

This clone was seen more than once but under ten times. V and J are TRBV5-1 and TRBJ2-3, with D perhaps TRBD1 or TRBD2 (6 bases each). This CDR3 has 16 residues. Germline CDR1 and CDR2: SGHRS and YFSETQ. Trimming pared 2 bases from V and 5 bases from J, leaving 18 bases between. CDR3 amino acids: CASSFTGTVLEDTQYF. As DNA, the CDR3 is TGCGCCAGCAGCTTCACAGGGACTGTTTTGGAAGATACGCAGTATTTT.

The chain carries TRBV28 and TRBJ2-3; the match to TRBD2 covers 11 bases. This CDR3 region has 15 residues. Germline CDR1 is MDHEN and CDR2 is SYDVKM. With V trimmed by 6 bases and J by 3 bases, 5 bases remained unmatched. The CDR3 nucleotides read TGTGCCAGCAGCTTCTCTAGCGGGAGGACAGATACGCAGTATTTT. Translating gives CASSFSSGRTDTQYF.

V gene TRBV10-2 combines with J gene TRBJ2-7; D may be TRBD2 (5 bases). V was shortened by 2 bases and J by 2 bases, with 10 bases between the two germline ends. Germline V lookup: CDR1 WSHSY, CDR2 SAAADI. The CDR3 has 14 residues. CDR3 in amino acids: CASSEPGSTYEQYF. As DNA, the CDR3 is TGCGCCAGCAGTGAGCCTGGGAGTACCTACGAGCAGTACTTC.

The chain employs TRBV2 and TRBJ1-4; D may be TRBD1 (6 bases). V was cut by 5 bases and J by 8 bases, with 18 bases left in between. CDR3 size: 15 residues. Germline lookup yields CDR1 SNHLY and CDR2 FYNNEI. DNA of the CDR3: TGTGCCAGCAGTCCCAGGGGTACCACGTCGGAAAAACTGTTTTTT. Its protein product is CASSPRGTTSEKLFF.

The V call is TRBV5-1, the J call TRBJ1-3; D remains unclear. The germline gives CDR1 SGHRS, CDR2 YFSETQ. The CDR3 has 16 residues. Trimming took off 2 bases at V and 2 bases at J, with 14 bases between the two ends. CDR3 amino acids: CASSFSGSETGNTIYF. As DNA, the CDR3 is TGCGCCAGCAGCTTTTCGGGCAGCGAGACTGGAAACACCATATATTTT.

CDR3 DNA sequence: TGTGCCAGCAGTTACGTCAGGGGGCTCGGAAACACCATATATTTT. This sequence encodes CASSYVRGLGNTIYF. V gene TRBV6-5 combines with J gene TRBJ1-3; 8 positions match TRBD1. With 2 bases clipped from V and 4 bases from J, the junction kept 4 bases outside the gene matches. The CDR3 covers 15 residues. Germline-derived CDR1 and CDR2 are MNHEY and SVGAGI.

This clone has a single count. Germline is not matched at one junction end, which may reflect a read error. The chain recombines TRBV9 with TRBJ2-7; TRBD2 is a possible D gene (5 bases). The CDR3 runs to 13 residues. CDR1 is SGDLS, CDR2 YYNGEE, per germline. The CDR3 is CTSSGSGVGEQYF. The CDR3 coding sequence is TGTACCAGCAGCGGTTCCGGGGTAGGCGAGCAGTACTTC.

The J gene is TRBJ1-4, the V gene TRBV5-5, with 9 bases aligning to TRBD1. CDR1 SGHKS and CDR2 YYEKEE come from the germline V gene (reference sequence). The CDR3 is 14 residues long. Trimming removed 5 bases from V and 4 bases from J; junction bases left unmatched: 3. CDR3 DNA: TGTGCCAGCAGTACGGGACAGGGTAATGAAAAACTGTTTTTT. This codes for CASSTGQGNEKLFF.

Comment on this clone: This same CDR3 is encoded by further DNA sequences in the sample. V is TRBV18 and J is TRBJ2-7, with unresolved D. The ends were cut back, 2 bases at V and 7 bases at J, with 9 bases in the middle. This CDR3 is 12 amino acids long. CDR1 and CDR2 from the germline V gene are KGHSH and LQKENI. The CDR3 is CASSPGTREQYF. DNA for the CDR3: TGTGCCAGCTCACCAGGTACTCGGGAGCAGTACTTC.

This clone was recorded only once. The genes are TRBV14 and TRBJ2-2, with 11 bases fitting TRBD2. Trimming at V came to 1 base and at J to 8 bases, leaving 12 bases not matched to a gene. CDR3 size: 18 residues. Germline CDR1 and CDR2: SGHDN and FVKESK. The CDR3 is CASSQAPSGRSSGGELFF. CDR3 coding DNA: TGTGCCAGCAGCCAAGCCCCTAGCGGGAGGTCGAGTGGAGGGGAGCTGTTTTTT.

CDR3 region: CASSGVSAANTGELFF. Here the CDR3 DNA reads TGCGCCAGCAGTGGTGTTTCAGCGGCGAACACCGGGGAGCTGTTTTTT. The chain links TRBV10-2 to TRBJ2-2; D possibly corresponds to TRBD2 (5 bases). The CDR3 contains 16 residues. The V end lost 4 bases, the J end lost 0 bases, and 12 bases lay between the germline ends. In germline, CDR1 is WSHSY, CDR2 SAAADI.

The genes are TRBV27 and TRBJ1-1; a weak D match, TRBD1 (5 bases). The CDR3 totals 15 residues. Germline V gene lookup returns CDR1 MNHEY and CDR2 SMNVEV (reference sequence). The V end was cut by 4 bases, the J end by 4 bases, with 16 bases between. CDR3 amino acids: CASSSAERGRTEAFF. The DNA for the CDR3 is TGTGCCAGCAGTTCGGCGGAAAGGGGCCGCACTGAAGCTTTCTTT.

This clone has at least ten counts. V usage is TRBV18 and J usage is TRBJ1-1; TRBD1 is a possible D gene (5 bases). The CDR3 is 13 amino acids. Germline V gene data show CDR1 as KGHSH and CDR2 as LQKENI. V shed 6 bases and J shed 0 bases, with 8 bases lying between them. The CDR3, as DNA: TGTGCCAGCTCCCCAGGGATGAACACTGAAGCTTTCTTT. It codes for CASSPGMNTEAFF.

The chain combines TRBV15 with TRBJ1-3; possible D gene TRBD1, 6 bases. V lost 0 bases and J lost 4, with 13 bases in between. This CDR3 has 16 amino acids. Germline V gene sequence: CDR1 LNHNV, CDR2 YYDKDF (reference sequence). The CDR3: CATSRDWWTVGNTIYF. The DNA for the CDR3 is TGTGCCACCAGCAGAGATTGGTGGACAGTCGGAAACACCATATATTTT.

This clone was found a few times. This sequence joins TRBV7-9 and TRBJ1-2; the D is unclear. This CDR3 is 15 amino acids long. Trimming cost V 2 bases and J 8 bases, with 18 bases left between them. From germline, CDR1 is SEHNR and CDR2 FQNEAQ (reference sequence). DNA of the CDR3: TGTGCCAGCAGCTTAAGCGCCGCCCGGGATGGGGGCTACACCTTC. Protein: CASSLSAARDGGYTF.

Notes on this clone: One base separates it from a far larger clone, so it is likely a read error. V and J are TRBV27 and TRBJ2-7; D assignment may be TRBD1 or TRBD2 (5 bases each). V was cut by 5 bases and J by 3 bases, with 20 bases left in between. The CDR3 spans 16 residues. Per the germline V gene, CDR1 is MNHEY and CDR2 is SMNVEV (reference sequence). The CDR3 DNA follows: TGTGCCAGCAGTGGGTGGGACGGCTCCTACCTCTACGAGCAGTACTTC. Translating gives CASSGWDGSYLYEQYF.

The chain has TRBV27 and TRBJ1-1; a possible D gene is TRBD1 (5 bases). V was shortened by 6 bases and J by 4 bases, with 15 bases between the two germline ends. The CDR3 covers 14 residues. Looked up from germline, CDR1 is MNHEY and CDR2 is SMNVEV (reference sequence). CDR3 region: CASSRTGQITEAFF. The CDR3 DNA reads TGTGCCAGCAGCCGTACCGGACAAATCACTGAAGCTTTCTTT.

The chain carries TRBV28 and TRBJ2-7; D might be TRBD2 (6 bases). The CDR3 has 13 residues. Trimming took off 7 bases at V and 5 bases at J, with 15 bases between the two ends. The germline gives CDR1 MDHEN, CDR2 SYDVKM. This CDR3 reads CASTPGGPDEQYF. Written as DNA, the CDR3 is TGTGCCAGCACCCCCGGAGGGCCAGACGAGCAGTACTTC.

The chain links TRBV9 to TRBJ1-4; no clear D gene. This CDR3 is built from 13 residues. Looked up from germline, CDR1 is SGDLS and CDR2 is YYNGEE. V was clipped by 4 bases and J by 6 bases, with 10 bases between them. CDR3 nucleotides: TGTGCCAGCAGCTTCCGCGGCGATGAAAAACTGTTTTTT. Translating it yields CASSFRGDEKLFF.

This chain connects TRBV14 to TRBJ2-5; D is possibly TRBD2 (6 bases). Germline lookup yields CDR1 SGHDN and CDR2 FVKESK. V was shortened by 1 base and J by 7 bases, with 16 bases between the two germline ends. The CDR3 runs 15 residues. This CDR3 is CASSQGDWLSGTQYF. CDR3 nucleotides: TGTGCCAGCAGCCAAGGGGACTGGCTATCGGGGACCCAGTACTTC.

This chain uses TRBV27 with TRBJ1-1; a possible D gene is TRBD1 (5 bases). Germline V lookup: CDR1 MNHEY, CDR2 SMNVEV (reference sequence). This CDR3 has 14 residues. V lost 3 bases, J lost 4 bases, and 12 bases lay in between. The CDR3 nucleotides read TGTGCCAGCAGTTTTGATGGGGCGGGCACTGAAGCTTTCTTT. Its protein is CASSFDGAGTEAFF.